A selection of T cell receptor beta chains follows, all from one sample in a study of T cell repertoires in cytomegalovirus infection. Their antigen targets remain unknown. Via MiXCR, TCRdb re-called the reads, giving one row per CDR3 protein. The sample lists 90,000 to 120,000 distinct CDR3 sequences, roughly 39% occurring once. This sample comprised CD8+ T cells from cultured PBMCs, obtained from culture after CMV antigen stimulation. The source is a human donor in good health (CMV status not recorded). Some clones in this sample may be carry-over from other donors' samples. Each CDR3 is given with its conserved first and last residue. The D gene is left open where the match is weak. Expanded clones get a size class; other rows say once, few or many, or leave the size out.

clone size,D gene,J gene,V gene,CDR3 length,CDR3 protein,CDR3 DNA
-,-,TRBJ1-4,TRBV19,14,CASSSWEEAEKLFF,TGTGCCAGTAGTAGTTGGGAAGAGGCGGAAAAACTGTTTTTT
-,-,TRBJ2-3,TRBV4-1,15,CASSQVWPTHDTQYF,TGCGCCAGCAGCCAAGTTTGGCCTACCCATGATACGCAGTATTTT
-,-,TRBJ1-1,TRBV29-1,12,CSVGPGWASAFF,TGCAGCGTTGGCCCGGGGTGGGCGTCAGCTTTCTTT
-,-,TRBJ2-1,TRBV12-3/TRBV12-4,15,CASSPPRGSDNEQFF,TGTGCCAGCAGCCCCCCAAGGGGGTCCGACAATGAGCAGTTCTTC
-,-,TRBJ2-3,TRBV7-9,13,CASSFVTTDTQYF,TGTGCCAGCAGCTTTGTCACCACAGATACGCAGTATTTT
few,-,TRBJ2-3,TRBV2,10,CASSESTQYF,TGTGCCAGCAGTGAATCTACGCAGTATTTT
many,TRBD1,TRBJ2-7,TRBV7-9,13,CATIRDRGGEQYF,TGTGCCACCATACGGGACAGGGGAGGCGAGCAGTACTTC
few,-,TRBJ1-1,TRBV7-6,11,CASSSGGEAFF,TGTGCCAGCAGCTCGGGAGGTGAAGCTTTCTTT
many,TRBD1,TRBJ1-1,TRBV7-9,15,CASSVHDRGLGTEAF,TGTGCCAGCAGCGTCCATGACAGGGGGCTGGGCACTGAAGCTTTT
few,-,TRBJ2-1,TRBV7-4,13,CASPNSFNNEQFF,TGTGCCAGCCCGAATAGCTTCAACAATGAGCAGTTCTTC
many,TRBD1,TRBJ2-5,TRBV6-6,16,CASGALRGPYQETQYF,TGTGCCAGCGGGGCATTGAGGGGGCCGTACCAAGAGACCCAGTACTTC
-,-,TRBJ2-7,TRBV4-1,16,CASSQDYSGTNYEQYF,TGCGCCAGCAGCCAAGATTACAGCGGGACAAACTACGAGCAGTACTTC
-,TRBD2,TRBJ2-1,TRBV2,15,CASSAASGGANEQFF,TGTGCCAGCAGTGCAGCTAGCGGGGGGGCCAATGAGCAGTTCTTC
-,-,TRBJ2-3,TRBV6-1,15,CASGEERGRTDTQYF,TGTGCCAGCGGAGAGGAGAGGGGTCGCACAGATACGCAGTATTTT